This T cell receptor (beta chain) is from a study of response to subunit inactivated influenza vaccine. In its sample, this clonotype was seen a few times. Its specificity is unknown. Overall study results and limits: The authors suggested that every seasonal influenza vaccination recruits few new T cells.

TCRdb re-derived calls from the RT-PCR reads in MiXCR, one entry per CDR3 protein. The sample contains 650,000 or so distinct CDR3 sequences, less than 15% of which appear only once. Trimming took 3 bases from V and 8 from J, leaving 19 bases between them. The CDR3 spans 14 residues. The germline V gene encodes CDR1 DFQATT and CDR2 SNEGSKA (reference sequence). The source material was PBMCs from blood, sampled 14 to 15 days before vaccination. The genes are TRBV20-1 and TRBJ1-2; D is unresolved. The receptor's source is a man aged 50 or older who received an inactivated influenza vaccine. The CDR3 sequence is CSASVLNIVKGYTF. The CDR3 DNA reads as TGCAGTGCTAGTGTACTAAACATAGTGAAGGGCTACACCTTC.